This T cell receptor beta chain was found in a study of human T cells and chemical hapten exposure. Study overall: All through the roughly 23-week study, the scalp of each patient received diphenylcyclopropenone doses weekly.

In TCRdb, the RACE reads were re-called with MiXCR into one record per CDR3 protein. This table has some 170,000 distinct CDR3 sequences, around 20% appearing once. The CDR3 has 12 amino acids. CDR1 is DFQATT and CDR2 is SNEGSKA in the germline V gene (reference sequence). Trimming removed 1 base at V and 5 bases at J, with 8 bases between. The sample's time point: patch test 1, 2 weeks after DPC sensitization. The treatment here: therapeutic diphenylcyclopropenone sensitization with weekly scalp DPC. This sample comprised whole blood, obtained in connection with sensitization to the hapten diphenylcyclopropenone (DPC). The chain recombines TRBV20-1 with TRBJ2-5; TRBD2 is a possible D gene (6 bases). This clonotype originated in a woman aged 45-59 years with alopecia areata. Some clones in this sample may be carry-over from other donors' samples. CDR3 sequence (DNA): TGCAGTGCTAGAGCGGGACTGGAGACCCAGTACTTC. This translates into CSARAGLETQYF.